The rows below give T cell receptor beta chains drawn from one sample of a study of blood T cells in healthy people across ages. A single record per CDR3 protein comes from TCRdb applying MiXCR to the 5' RACE reads. The profile shows 500,000 to 700,000 distinct CDR3 sequences, around 31% of them singletons. Sequenced: blood. These receptors originate from a woman older than 75 in good health. The conserved cysteine and the conserved F or W are not part of the CDR3 here.

V: TRBV7-9
J: TRBJ2-1
CDR3: ASSGRLAGGTYEQF

V: TRBV10-3
J: TRBJ2-1
CDR3: AIRPTSGPRNEQF

V: TRBV20-1
J: TRBJ2-2
CDR3: SARGAWLGELF

V: TRBV20-1
J: TRBJ2-7
CDR3: SARLGTGGNNEQY

V: TRBV7-2
J: TRBJ2-3
CDR3: ASSLWGQGTDTQY

V: TRBV7-9
J: TRBJ2-1
CDR3: APGDNEQF

V: TRBV7-2
J: TRBJ2-7
CDR3: ASSLVGTYEQY

V: TRBV27
J: TRBJ1-1
CDR3: ASSPGHRTEAF

V: TRBV7-2
J: TRBJ2-7
CDR3: ASSPYSLGQGSYEQY

V: TRBV20-1
J: TRBJ2-1
CDR3: SARAGTSGGSSYNEQF

V: TRBV6-1
J: TRBJ2-1
CDR3: ASSYLGNNEQF

V: TRBV7-8
J: TRBJ2-7
CDR3: ASSLTTGGALPYEQY

V: TRBV20-1
J: TRBJ1-2
CDR3: SARVGPGQGKYGYT

V: TRBV28
J: TRBJ2-3
CDR3: ASLAGGMDTQY

V: TRBV4-2
J: TRBJ2-4
CDR3: ASSQDGANIQY

V: TRBV27
J: TRBJ1-6
CDR3: ASRKDRSYNSPLH

V: TRBV20-1
J: TRBJ1-4
CDR3: SAETGPNEKLF

V: TRBV11-3
J: TRBJ1-1
CDR3: ASSLANRAEAF

V: TRBV12-3/TRBV12-4
J: TRBJ1-1
CDR3: ASSLGRIGNTEAF

V: TRBV2
J: TRBJ2-5
CDR3: ASRGGVYQETQY

V: TRBV3-1
J: TRBJ1-4
CDR3: ASSQLGQGSLATNEKLF

V: TRBV29-1
J: TRBJ2-7
CDR3: SVKTGRTGSYEQY

V: TRBV5-1
J: TRBJ1-1
CDR3: ASSLGGTDNTEAF

V: TRBV20-1
J: TRBJ2-1
CDR3: SARTSGRGNEQF

V: TRBV28
J: TRBJ2-7
CDR3: ASRPGTGFCEQY

V: TRBV5-6
J: TRBJ2-3
CDR3: ATRASRGPTDTQY

V: TRBV7-2
J: TRBJ2-7
CDR3: ASSLDREREQY

V: TRBV4-3
J: TRBJ2-2
CDR3: ASSQGWPTGELF

V: TRBV13
J: TRBJ2-3
CDR3: ASSFGRISGTDTQY

V: TRBV12-3/TRBV12-4
J: TRBJ1-5
CDR3: ASSQQGGRQPQH

V: TRBV28
J: TRBJ2-7
CDR3: ASSLPTGAEQY

V: TRBV3-1
J: TRBJ2-1
CDR3: ASSQAGGAVGNEQF

V: TRBV6-6
J: TRBJ1-5
CDR3: ASRTGGPNQPQH

V: TRBV18
J: TRBJ1-4
CDR3: ASSRDMSTNEKLF

V: TRBV7-2
J: .
CDR3: ASSKQGPRDEQY

V: TRBV9
J: TRBJ2-7
CDR3: ASSVGLSPTYEQY

V: TRBV7-2
J: TRBJ1-4
CDR3: ASSPSRQGGEKLF

V: TRBV6-2/TRBV6-3
J: TRBJ1-1
CDR3: ASRTRPEAF

V: TRBV20-1
J: TRBJ2-3
CDR3: SASPPSSGGADTQY

V: TRBV7-9
J: TRBJ2-5
CDR3: ASSLAGGETQY

V: TRBV2
J: TRBJ2-2
CDR3: ASSQRGTSGATDTGERF

V: TRBV20-1
J: TRBJ2-1
CDR3: SVDGASYNEQF

V: TRBV5-6
J: TRBJ2-7
CDR3: ASSLEEVGYEQY

V: TRBV5-1
J: TRBJ2-3
CDR3: ASSPGNDRVFADTQY

V: TRBV27
J: TRBJ2-5
CDR3: ASSFFREGSETQY

V: TRBV2
J: TRBJ1-4
CDR3: ASRSHSATNEKLF

V: TRBV7-2
J: TRBJ2-7
CDR3: ASSFSGGAYEQY

V: TRBV7-9
J: TRBJ1-5
CDR3: ASSSQDSNQPQH

V: TRBV4-1
J: TRBJ1-5
CDR3: ASSQNSQGPQH

V: TRBV6-4
J: TRBJ2-1
CDR3: ASSEPFRSSYNEQF

V: TRBV9
J: TRBJ1-1
CDR3: ASSVGGMNTEAF

V: TRBV28
J: TRBJ1-2
CDR3: ASSFSGGMGGTFGYT

V: TRBV6-5
J: TRBJ1-2
CDR3: ASKSPRGVSGYT

V: TRBV5-1
J: TRBJ2-6
CDR3: ASSQGLATGANVLT

V: TRBV2
J: TRBJ2-5
CDR3: ASAGPNYGQY

V: TRBV5-1
J: TRBJ1-2
CDR3: ASSLVGTWGYT

V: TRBV2
J: TRBJ2-1
CDR3: ASSYLASDRVLIDEQF

V: TRBV4-3
J: TRBJ1-1
CDR3: ASSQYPAGTENTEAF

V: TRBV5-6
J: TRBJ2-1
CDR3: ASGPSGGATYNEQF

V: TRBV29-1
J: TRBJ2-1
CDR3: SVERQGAWEQF